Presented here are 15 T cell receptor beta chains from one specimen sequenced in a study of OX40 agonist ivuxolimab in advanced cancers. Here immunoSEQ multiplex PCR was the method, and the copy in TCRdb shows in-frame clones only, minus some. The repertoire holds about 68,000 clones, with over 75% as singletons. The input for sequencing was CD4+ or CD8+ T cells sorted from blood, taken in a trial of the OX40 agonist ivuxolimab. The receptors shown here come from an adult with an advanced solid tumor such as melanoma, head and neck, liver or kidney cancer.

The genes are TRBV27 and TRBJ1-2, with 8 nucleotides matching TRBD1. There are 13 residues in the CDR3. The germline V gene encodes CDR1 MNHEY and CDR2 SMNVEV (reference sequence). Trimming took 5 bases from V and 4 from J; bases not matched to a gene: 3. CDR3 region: CASSPTGGYGYTF. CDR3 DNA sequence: TGTGCCAGCAGTCCTACAGGGGGCTATGGCTACACCTTC.

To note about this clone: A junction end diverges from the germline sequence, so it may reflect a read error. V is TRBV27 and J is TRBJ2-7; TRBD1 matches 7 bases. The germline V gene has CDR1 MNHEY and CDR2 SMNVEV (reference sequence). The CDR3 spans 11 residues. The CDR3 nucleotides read TGTGCCAGCAGTTTTGACAGGGTGGTGCACTTC. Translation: CASSFDRVVHF.

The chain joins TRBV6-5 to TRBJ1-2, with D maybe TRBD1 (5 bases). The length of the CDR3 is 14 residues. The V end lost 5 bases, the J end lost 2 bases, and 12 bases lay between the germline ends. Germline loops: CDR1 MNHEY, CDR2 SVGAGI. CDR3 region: CASSPDGGNYGYTF. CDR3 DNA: TGTGCCAGCAGTCCCGATGGGGGAAACTATGGCTACACCTTC.

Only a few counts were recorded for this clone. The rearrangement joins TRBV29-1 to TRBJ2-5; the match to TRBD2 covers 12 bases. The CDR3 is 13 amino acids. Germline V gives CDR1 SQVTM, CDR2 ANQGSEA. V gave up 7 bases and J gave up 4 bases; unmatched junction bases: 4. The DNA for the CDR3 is TGCAGCGGGACTAGCGGGGCAGCAGAGACCCAGTACTTC. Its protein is CSGTSGAAETQYF. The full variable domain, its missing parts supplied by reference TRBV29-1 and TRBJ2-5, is SAVISQKPSRDICQRGTSLTIQCQVDSQVTMMFWYRQQPGQSLTLIATANQGSEATYESGFVIDKFPISRPNLTFSTLTVSNMSPEDSSIYLCSGTSGAAETQYFGPGTRLLVL.

The chain's CDR3 is CAITMTGSNTEAFF. The CDR3 DNA reads TGTGCCATCACCATGACAGGCTCGAACACTGAAGCTTTCTTT. The V call is TRBV10-3, the J call TRBJ1-1, with D possibly being TRBD1 (6 bases). This CDR3 contains 14 residues. The germline gives CDR1 ENHRY, CDR2 SYGVKD. The ends were cut back, 7 bases at V and 1 base at J, with 13 bases in the middle.

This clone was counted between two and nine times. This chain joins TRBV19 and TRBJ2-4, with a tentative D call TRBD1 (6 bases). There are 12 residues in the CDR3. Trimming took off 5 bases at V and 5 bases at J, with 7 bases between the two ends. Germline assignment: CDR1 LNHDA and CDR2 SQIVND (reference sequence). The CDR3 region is CASSRQENIQYF. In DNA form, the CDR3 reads TGTGCCAGTAGTCGACAGGAAAACATTCAGTACTTC.

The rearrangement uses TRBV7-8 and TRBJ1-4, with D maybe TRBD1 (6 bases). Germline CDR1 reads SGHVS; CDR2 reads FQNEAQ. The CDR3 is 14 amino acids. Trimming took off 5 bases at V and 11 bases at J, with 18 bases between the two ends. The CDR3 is CASSHRDYNSKLFF. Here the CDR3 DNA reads TGTGCCAGCAGCCACAGGGATTATAATTCCAAACTGTTTTTT.

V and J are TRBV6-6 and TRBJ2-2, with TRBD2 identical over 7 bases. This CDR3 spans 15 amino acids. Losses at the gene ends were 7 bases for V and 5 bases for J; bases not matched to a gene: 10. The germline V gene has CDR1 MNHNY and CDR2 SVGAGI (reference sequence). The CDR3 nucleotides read TGTGCCAGCACCAAGCGGAATAGCGGGACCGGGGAGCTGTTTTTT. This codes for CASTKRNSGTGELFF.

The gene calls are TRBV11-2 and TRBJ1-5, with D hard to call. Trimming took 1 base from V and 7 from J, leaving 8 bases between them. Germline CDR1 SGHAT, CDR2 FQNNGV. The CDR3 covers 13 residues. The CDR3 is CASSLGAGQPQHF. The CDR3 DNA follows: TGTGCCAGCAGCTTAGGGGCCGGGCAGCCCCAGCATTTT.

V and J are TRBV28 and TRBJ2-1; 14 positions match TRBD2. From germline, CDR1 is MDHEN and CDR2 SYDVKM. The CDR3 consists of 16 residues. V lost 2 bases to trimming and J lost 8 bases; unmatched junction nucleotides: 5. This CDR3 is CASSLAGTSGGYEQFF. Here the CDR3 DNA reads TGTGCCAGCAGTTTAGCGGGGACTAGCGGGGGCTATGAGCAGTTCTTC.

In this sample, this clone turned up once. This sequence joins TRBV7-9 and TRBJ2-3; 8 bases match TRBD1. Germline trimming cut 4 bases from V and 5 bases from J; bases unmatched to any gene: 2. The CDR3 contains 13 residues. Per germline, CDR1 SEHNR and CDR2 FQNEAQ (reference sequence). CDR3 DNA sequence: TGTGCCAGCAGCTCCACAGGGGGAGATACGCAGTATTTT. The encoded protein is CASSSTGGDTQYF.

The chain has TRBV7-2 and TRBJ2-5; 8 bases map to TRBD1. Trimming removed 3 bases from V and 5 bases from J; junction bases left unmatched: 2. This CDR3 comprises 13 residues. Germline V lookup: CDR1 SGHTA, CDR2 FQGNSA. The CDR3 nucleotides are TGTGCCAGCAGCTTCAGGGGGCTCGAGACCCAGTACTTC. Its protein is CASSFRGLETQYF.

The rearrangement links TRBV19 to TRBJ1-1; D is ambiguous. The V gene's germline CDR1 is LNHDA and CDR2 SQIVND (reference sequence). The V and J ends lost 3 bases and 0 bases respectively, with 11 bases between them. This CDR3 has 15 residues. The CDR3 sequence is CASSIANSLNTEAFF. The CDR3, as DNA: TGTGCCAGTAGTATCGCGAACAGTCTGAACACTGAAGCTTTCTTT.

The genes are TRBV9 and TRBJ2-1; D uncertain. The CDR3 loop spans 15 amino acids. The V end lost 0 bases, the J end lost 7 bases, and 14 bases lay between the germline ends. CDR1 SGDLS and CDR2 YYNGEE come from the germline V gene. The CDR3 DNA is TGTGCCAGCAGCGTAGATTGGGCCGCGTGGAATGAGCAGTTCTTC. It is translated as CASSVDWAAWNEQFF.

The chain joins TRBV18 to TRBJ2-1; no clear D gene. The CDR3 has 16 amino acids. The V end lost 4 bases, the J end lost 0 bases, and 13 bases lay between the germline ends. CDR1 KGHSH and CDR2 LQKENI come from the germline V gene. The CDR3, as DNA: TGTGCCAGCTCACGAACGGCCATAAGCTCCTACAATGAGCAGTTCTTC. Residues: CASSRTAISSYNEQFF.